The T cell receptor beta chain described here comes from a study of cytomegalovirus exposure and HLA in healthy donors (dated by TCRdb to 2015 to 2018). With respect to the entire study: According to an earlier analysis of 587 of the donors, about 170 million T cells yielded 117 million unique TCR beta sequences and 276 Gb of sequence data. The study was designed to test whether signatures of past pathogen exposure could be identified by cataloging public T cell receptors. Of the roughly 400 genotyped donors, approximately 83% fell in the genetic ancestry cluster associated with self-reported Caucasian donors. A later analysis re-examined previously published TCR beta repertoires from 600 to 700 donors and added high-resolution HLA genotyping to investigate patterns of TCR occurrence. In addition to the first cohort of hundreds of subjects, a separate validation cohort of approximately 130 different subjects was used. On average, roughly 240,000 unique TCR beta nucleotide sequences were sequenced per donor among a few hundred genotyped donors of the cohort, with roughly 18% of those sequences being non-productive. The T cell repertoires of 700 or so subjects were profiled by immunosequencing and related to cytomegalovirus serostatus. A later genetic analysis took genome-wide SNP genotypes for about 55% of the roughly 670 donors and used that subset as a discovery cohort. Both class I and class II loci were covered by HLA typing, at four-digit resolution. Donor age, sex, ethnicity and CMV serostatus were compiled alongside the repertoire data. An earlier analysis of around 580 of the donors used high-throughput TCR beta sequencing to judge whether each TCR beta V gene segment behaved as functional or pseudogenic. The study combined high-throughput TCR immunosequencing, statistical association of individual TCRs with disease status, and machine learning to predict cytomegalovirus infection status. Every repertoire in the discovery cohort had been generated on one and the same sequencing platform. Rather than drawing on any new phenotypic data, the later analysis identified candidate immune exposures from TCR beta sequences and the way those sequences occurred across donors. Roughly 300 gigabases of sequencing data and 80 million or so unique TCR sequences were included in an early release covering about 700 HLA-typed donors. The number of donors typed differed by locus, with roughly 629-640 for A, B, C, DRB1 and DQB1, 522 for DQA1, 606 for DPA1, and about 450 for DPB1. Roughly five DR-DQ haplotypes were handled as single units for association and clustering because linkage in the cohort was strong.

The library was produced with the immunoSEQ multiplex PCR assay. The multiplex PCR relied on a mix of 60 forward primers for TCR Vbeta segments and 13 reverse primers for TCR Jbeta segments. Amplification of the CDR3 region of rearranged TCR beta genes was performed with a multiplex PCR assay on genomic DNA. Amplified TCR beta libraries were sequenced as 87-base-pair reads on the Illumina HiSeq System. Regarding the original processing steps: A later analysis counted approximately 74 million unique TCR beta chains across the approximately 700 repertoires, and some 11 million of these chains were shared by at least two donors. A nearest-neighbor algorithm error-corrected the raw reads and collapsed the reads into unique sequences, merging closely related sequences to remove PCR and sequencing errors. To assign V, D and J gene segments, CDR3 sequences were aligned to IMGT reference sequences. Each retained sequence needed at least a six-nucleotide match to both a V gene segment and a J gene segment. A rearrangement counted as productive if the CDR3 had no stop codons and remained in frame with V and J, and every other rearrangement counted as non-productive. Following IMGT convention, CDR3 was defined as the stretch from the second conserved V-encoded cysteine to the conserved J-encoded phenylalanine. The earlier analysis of a few hundred of the donors excluded any sequence lacking an unambiguous match to a single V gene segment. In an earlier analysis of approximately 590 of the donors, a V segment was called functional when productive rearrangements were above 56.7%, and segregating when the standard deviation between donors exceeded 5%. A statistical classification framework was developed to diagnose cytomegalovirus status using the catalog of TCR beta chain sequences. In a later analysis, TCR nucleotide sequences were compared against IMGT/GENE-DB human TR gene sequences so that V and J genes could be assigned. The TCRdist pipeline was used in a later analysis to assign CDR3 sequences and most-parsimonious VDJ recombination scenarios. In a later analysis, each TCR beta chain was defined by its CDR3 amino acid sequence together with its V-gene family, and reads without a unique V-gene family were excluded. As a way to deal with suspected cross-contamination and a sequencing artifact, a later analysis dropped approximately 570 nucleotide sequences that were highly shared and had low generation probability. In a later analysis, a clonal expansion index was calculated for each public chain from normalized within-repertoire ranks of inferred template counts. A later analysis computed generation probabilities with a VDJ recombination model fitted to out-of-frame rearrangements, and checked the results against IGoR. A later analysis scored TCR-TCR, TCR-HLA and TCR-CMV co-occurrence with hypergeometric tests, applying a repertoire-size bias correction to TCR pairs. A later analysis estimated false discovery rates by permuting HLA or CMV assignments 20 times. A later analysis grouped co-occurring TCRs with DBSCAN, adding TCRdist sequence similarity when clustering within HLA-allele-positive subsets. Repertoires with fewer than 30,000 or more than 120,000 public chains were left out of co-occurrence clustering, as were a few repertoires with anomalous nucleotide sharing. This immuneACCESS table, as held by TCRdb, lists in-frame sequences with V and J called but not all clones. Of the missing ones, under half trace to an unresolved V gene in checked studies; the others have no known cause. V and J calls and clone size are given by that table; D and trimming were obtained from the DNA. The sample records more than 35,000 clones, around 53% of which are singletons. 6.2% of the sample comes from the top ten.

In total, fewer than 750 healthy bone marrow donors made up the cohort. All cohort members were sampled while nominally healthy, although unrecorded immune exposures were likely present. The donor tested CMV seropositive, placing the donor among the 289 seropositive members of the cohort. A peripheral blood sample was provided by each donor, and peripheral blood mononuclear cells were used for TCR beta sequencing. The Qiagen DNeasy Blood Extraction Kit was used to extract genomic DNA from the blood cell samples. On this clone itself: There is no known antigen for this receptor. No quality values exist for individual bases; no much larger clone is one base distant.

V loses 0 bases of germline sequence and J loses 4 bases, and the interval between the two ends is 10 bases. Its CDR3 holds 14 amino acids, cysteine through phenylalanine. Only the CDR3 DNA stays, 42 bases, in frame from base 1. The germline V gene provides CDR1 SGHDT and CDR2 YYEEEE. What the study reported, not specific to this receptor: According to the authors, the approach could potentially be generalized to other disease states and immunological phenotypes. A few of the identified cytomegalovirus-associated TCR beta chains were confirmed in vitro to be specific for cytomegalovirus antigens. Immune exposure information for the cohort was limited to CMV serostatus. According to a later analysis, parvovirus B19, influenza, CMV and Epstein-Barr virus appeared linked to several top co-occurrence clusters. A later genetic analysis associated a missense DCLRE1C variant with V-gene and J-gene trimming of TCR beta chains, and an independent cohort replicated the association. An earlier analysis of some 560 of the donors showed that most TCR beta V segments appeared in productive rearrangements either about 90% or about 30% of the time, which broadly matched IMGT annotations. In a later analysis, HLA-associated TCR beta chains were found to be more clonally expanded and to have lower generation probabilities than equally common non-associated chains. In both the original and validation cohorts, the classifier was reported to diagnose cytomegalovirus status with high specificity and sensitivity. Some 15 rarely observed V segments, including chromosome 9 orphons, were excluded from the earlier analysis of approximately 500 of the donors because counts were too low. Because the 87-base-pair reads could not distinguish some IMGT-functional V segments, including TRBV6-2 and TRBV6-3, those segments were excluded. According to a later analysis, most CMV-associated TCR beta chains appeared to be HLA-restricted, and the HLA associations seemed to be driven largely by CMV exposure. Assigning TCR associations to individual alleles was difficult when HLA alleles, especially DR and DQ, strongly co-occurred. The cohort was sequenced for TCR beta chains only, and without alpha or paired-chain data the features that could be detected were limited. Because HLA typing was missing for some donors at each locus, association tests included only the typed subset. Linkage disequilibrium might explain the correlated functional status among segregating V segments, but an unknown experimental factor could not be excluded. Presence/absence analyses assumed roughly uniform sequencing depth across donors, an assumption that may not hold. A further reported finding was that TCR beta sequences accurately predicted the HLA-A and HLA-B alleles for most subjects in the first cohort. While some public TCRs were present in many individuals, most TCR sequences turned up only very rarely across donors. A later genetic analysis reported fewer N-insertions in productive TCRs among donors in an Asian-associated ancestry cluster than the roughly 620-donor mean. A later analysis found that TCR association rates varied across HLA loci, with DRB1 alleles showing the most associated TCRs and HLA-C alleles the fewest. At a false discovery rate of 0.05, a later analysis linked 16,951 TCR beta sequences to specific HLA alleles. A group of highly shared sequence variants was considered likely to be a technical artifact of the sequencing pipeline. A total of fewer than 200 TCR beta chains were listed by the study as associated with cytomegalovirus.

The material sequenced was PBMCs. The sequence joins TRBV5-6 to TRBJ1-1; the D gene assignment is ambiguous. This receptor was identified in a woman aged 40 to 50 in good health and CMV-seropositive. The nucleotides are TGTGCCAGCAGCTTGGGGAGGCAGTTCACTGAAGCTTTCTTT. Its coded protein is CASSLGRQFTEAFF.